This TCR beta chain was observed in a study of T cell responses to AZD1222 COVID-19 vaccine. Broader study findings: There were mostly white British donors and more females than males, and clonal diversity was possibly underestimated. The breadth and depth of Spike-specific TCRs increased once two AZD1222 doses had been given. Along spike, vaccine-associated CD4 TCRs were found throughout, with dominance at 160-218 and 743-854.

A word on this clone: Its antigen is currently unknown.

This table comes from immunoSEQ multiplex PCR, and its TCRdb copy is limited to in-frame clones, with some not included. The sample includes around 200,000 clones, 88% of them seen just once. The germline gives CDR1 SGHAT, CDR2 FQNNGV. There are 11 residues in the CDR3. Deletions cut 1 base from V and 10 bases from J, with 5 bases between. Source: peripheral blood, taken on day 0 of AZD1222 vaccination. This clonotype was obtained from an adult in good health. This chain uses TRBV11-2 with TRBJ2-1; D call uncertain. CDR3 nucleotide sequence: TGTGCCAGCAGCTTAGGGTGGGAGCAGTTCTTC. This translates into CASSLGWEQFF.